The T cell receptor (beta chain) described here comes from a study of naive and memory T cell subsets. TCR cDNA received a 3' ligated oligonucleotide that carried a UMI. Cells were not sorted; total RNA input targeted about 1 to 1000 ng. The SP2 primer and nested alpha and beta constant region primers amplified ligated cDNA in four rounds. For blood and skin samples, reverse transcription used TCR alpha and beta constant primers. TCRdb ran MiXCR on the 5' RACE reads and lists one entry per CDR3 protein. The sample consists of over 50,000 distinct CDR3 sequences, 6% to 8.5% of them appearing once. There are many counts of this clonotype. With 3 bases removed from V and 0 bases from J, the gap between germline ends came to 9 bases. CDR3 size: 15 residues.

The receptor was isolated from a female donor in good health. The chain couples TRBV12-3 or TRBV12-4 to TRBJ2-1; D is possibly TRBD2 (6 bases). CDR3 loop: CASSLMGGSYNEQFF. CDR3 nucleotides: TGTGCCAGCAGTTTGATGGGGGGCTCCTACAATGAGCAGTTCTTC.